This T cell receptor (beta chain) stems from a study of Ad26.COV2.S vaccination and SARS-CoV-2 variants. At the level of the study: Each vaccinee took Ad26.COV2.S intramuscularly, once or twice 56 days apart.

Profiled with immunoSEQ multiplex PCR; TCRdb holds only in-frame clones, not every one. In the table there are under 550,000 clones, around 90% of which are singletons. The treatment denotes: 19 received Ad26.COV2.S at low or high dose, single or two shots; 5 received placebo; per-sample allocation not given. Day 63 after the first vaccine or placebo injection was the time point for sampling. An Ad26 vector expressing Wuhan-strain SARS-CoV-2 spike served as the vaccine. Trimming cost V 2 bases and J 2 bases, with 10 bases left between them. Germline V CDR1 and CDR2: MNHEY, SMNVEV (reference sequence). This CDR3 spans 14 amino acids. Details on this clone: Its antigen remains unknown.

Overall study results and limits: Following vaccination, spike-specific CD8+ and CD4+ T cell responses reportedly exhibited substantial breadth. Vaccine recipients showed a spike-specific TCR breadth that was higher than in placebo recipients.

The chain uses TRBV27 and TRBJ2-7, with D maybe TRBD2 (5 bases). Sequenced here: peripheral blood, sampled in a trial of Ad26.COV2.S vaccine versus placebo. The sequence derives from a person between 18 and 65 years old who received the Ad26.COV2.S COVID-19 vaccine or a placebo. The CDR3 DNA sequence: TGTGCCAGCAGTTTAGCGGGTCCCCCCTACGAGCAGTACTTC. Its translation: CASSLAGPPYEQYF.